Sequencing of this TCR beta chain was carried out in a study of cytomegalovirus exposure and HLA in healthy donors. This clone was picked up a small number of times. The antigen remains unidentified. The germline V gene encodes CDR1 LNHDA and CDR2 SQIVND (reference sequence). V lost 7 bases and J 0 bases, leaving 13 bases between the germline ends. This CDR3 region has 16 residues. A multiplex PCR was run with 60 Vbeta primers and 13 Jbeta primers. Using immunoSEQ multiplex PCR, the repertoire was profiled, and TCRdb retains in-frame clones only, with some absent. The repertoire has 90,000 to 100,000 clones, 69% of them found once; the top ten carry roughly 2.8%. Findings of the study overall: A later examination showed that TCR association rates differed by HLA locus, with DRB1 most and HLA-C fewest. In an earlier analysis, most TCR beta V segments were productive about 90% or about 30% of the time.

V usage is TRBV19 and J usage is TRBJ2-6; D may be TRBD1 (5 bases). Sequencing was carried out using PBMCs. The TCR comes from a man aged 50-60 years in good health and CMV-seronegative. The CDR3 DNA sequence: TGTGCCAGTACAGGACAACGGAGCTCTGGGGCCAACGTCCTGACTTTC. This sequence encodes CASTGQRSSGANVLTF. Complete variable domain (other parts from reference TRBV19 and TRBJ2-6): DGGITQSPKYLFRKEGQNVTLSCEQNLNHDAMYWYRQDPGQGLRLIYYSQIVNDFQKGDIAEGYSVSREKKESFPLTVTSAQKNPTAFYLCASTGQRSSGANVLTFGAGSRLTVL.